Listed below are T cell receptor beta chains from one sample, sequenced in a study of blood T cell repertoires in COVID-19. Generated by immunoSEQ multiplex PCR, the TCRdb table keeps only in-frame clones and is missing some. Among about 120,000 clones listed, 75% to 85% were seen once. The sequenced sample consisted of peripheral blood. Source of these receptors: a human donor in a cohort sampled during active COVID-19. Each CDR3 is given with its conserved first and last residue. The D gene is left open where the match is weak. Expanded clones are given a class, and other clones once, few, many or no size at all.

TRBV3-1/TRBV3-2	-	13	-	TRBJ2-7	TGTGCCAGCAGCCAAATGCGGTCCTACGAGCAGTACTTC	CASSQMRSYEQYF
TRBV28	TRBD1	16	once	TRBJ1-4	TGTGCCAGCAGTCGTGCCGGGACAGGGGGGAATGAAAAACTGTTTTTT	CASSRAGTGGNEKLFF
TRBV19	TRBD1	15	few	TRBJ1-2	TGTGCCAGTAGTGGACCACAGGGGAACGATTATGGCTACACCTTC	CASSGPQGNDYGYTF
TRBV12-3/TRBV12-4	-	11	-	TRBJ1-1	TGTGCCAGCAGTTTATTGACGGGTGCTTTCTTT	CASSLLTGAFF
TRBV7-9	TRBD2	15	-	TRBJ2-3	TGTGCCAGCAGCTTAAAGGGTAGCGGGGAAGATACGCAGTATTTT	CASSLKGSGEDTQYF
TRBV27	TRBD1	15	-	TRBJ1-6	TGTGCCAGCAGTTCGACAGGGTGGAATAATTCACCCCTCCACTTT	CASSSTGWNNSPLHF
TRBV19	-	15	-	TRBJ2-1	TGTGCCAGTAGTACGACGGTCGGGAACTACAATGAGCAGTTCTTC	CASSTTVGNYNEQFF
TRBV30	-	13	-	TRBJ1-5	TGTGCCTGGAGTGTCCATGGCAATCAGCCCCAGCATTTT	CAWSVHGNQPQHF
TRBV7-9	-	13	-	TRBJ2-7	TGTGCCAGCAGCCCCCTACGGGGAAGTGAGCAGTACTTC	CASSPLRGSEQYF
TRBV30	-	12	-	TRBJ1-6	TGTGCCTGGAGTAACCCAGATTCACCCCTCCACTTT	CAWSNPDSPLHF
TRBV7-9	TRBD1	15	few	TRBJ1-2	TGTGCCAGCAGCTTGAACAGGGGCTATTCAGATGGCTACACCTTC	CASSLNRGYSDGYTF
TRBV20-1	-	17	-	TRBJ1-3	TGCAGTGCTAGTTGGGGCCTGGGGGGGGCCAGTGGAAACACCATATATTTT	CSASWGLGGASGNTIYF
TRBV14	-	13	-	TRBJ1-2	TGTGCCAGCAGCCGAGGTACTAACTATGGCTACACCTTC	CASSRGTNYGYTF
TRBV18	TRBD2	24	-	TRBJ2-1	TGTGCCAGCTCACCATTACCCCGGGACAGGGCTTCCGGGACTAGCGGGGGATCATACAATGAGCAGTTCTTC	CASSPLPRDRASGTSGGSYNEQFF
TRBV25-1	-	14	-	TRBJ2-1	TGTGCCAGCAGTGATGTCGGTCTGGTTAATGAGCAGTTCTTC	CASSDVGLVNEQFF
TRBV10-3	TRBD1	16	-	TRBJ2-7	TGTGCCATCAGTGAGCCCCCCGGGGACAGGGTAGGCGAGCAGTACTTC	CAISEPPGDRVGEQYF
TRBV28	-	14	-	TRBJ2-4	TGTGCCAGCAGGTCAACAGGCGGGGCGAACATTCAGTACTTC	CASRSTGGANIQYF
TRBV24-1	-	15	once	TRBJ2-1	TGTGCCACCAGTGTTGGGGGGGGGCTCTACAATGAGCAGTTCTTC	CATSVGGGLYNEQFF
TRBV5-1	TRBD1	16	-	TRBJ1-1	TGCGCCAGCAGCGATGATCTAGGGACAGCGAACACTGAAGCTTTCTTT	CASSDDLGTANTEAFF
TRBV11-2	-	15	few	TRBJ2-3	TGTGCCAGCAGCCATATTGGGGGCGGCACAGATACGCAGTATTTT	CASSHIGGGTDTQYF
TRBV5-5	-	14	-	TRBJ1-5	TGTGCCAGCAGCTTGCTCGAGAGCAATCAGCCCCAGCATTTT	CASSLLESNQPQHF
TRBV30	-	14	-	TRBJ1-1	TGTGCCTGGAGCGGGGGGGTTCGGAACACTGAAGCTTTCTTT	CAWSGGVRNTEAFF
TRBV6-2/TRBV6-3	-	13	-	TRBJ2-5	TGTGCCAGCAGCGGTGGGAGGATCTGGGCCCAGTACTTC	CASSGGRIWAQYF
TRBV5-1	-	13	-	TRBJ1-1	TGCGCCAGCAGCTTGAACAAGAACACTGAAGCTTTCTTT	CASSLNKNTEAFF
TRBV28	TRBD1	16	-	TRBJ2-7	TGTGCCAGCAGTCCCGCCGGGACAGGGGATCTCTACGAGCGATACTTC	CASSPAGTGDLYERYF
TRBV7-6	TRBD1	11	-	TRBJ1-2	TGTGCCAGCAGCTCAGGGGGTGGCTACACCTTC	CASSSGGGYTF
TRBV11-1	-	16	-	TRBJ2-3	TGTGCCAGCAGCTTAAGCTCGGGGCCCGGGGGAGATACGCAGTATTTT	CASSLSSGPGGDTQYF
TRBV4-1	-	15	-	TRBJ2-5	TGCGCCAGCAGCCAAGATGGACACACTCAAGAGACCCAGTACTTC	CASSQDGHTQETQYF
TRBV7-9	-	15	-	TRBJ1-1	TGTGCCAGCAGCTTTAGGACAGCAATGAACACTGAAGCTTTCTTT	CASSFRTAMNTEAFF
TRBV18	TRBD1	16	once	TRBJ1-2	TGTGCCAGCTCAAAGATCGGGACAGGGGGCGCCTATGGCTACACCTTC	CASSKIGTGGAYGYTF
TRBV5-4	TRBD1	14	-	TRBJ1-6	TGTGCCAGCAGCGCGGACAGGGTTCTCTCACCCCTCCACTTT	CASSADRVLSPLHF
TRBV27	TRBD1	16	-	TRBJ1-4	TGTGCCAGCCGCGACGGACAGGTCGGAACTAATGAAAAACTGTTTTTT	CASRDGQVGTNEKLFF
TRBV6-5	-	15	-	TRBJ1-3	TGTGCCAGCAGAAAAGACAGTCAATCTGGAAACACCATATATTTT	CASRKDSQSGNTIYF
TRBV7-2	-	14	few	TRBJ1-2	TGTGCCAGCAGCTTAGTAGTGCGGGGACATGGCTACACCTTC	CASSLVVRGHGYTF
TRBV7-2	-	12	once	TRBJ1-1	TGTGCCAGCAGCCCCGGGGGGAGGGGGGCTTTCTTT	CASSPGGRGAFF
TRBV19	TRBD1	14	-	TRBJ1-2	TGTGCCAGTAGTATCTTACGACAGGGACGAGGCTACACCTTC	CASSILRQGRGYTF
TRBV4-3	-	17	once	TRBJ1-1	TGCGCCAGCAGCCAAGATCCACACGGACAGTCCGACACTGAAGCTTTCTTT	CASSQDPHGQSDTEAFF
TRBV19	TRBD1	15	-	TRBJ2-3	TGTGCCAGTAGCCCGGGACAGGGAATTTTAGGAACGCAGTATTTT	CASSPGQGILGTQYF
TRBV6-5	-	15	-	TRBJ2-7	TGTGCCAGCAGTTACTCGAGGGACTTAGACTACGAGCAGTACTTC	CASSYSRDLDYEQYF